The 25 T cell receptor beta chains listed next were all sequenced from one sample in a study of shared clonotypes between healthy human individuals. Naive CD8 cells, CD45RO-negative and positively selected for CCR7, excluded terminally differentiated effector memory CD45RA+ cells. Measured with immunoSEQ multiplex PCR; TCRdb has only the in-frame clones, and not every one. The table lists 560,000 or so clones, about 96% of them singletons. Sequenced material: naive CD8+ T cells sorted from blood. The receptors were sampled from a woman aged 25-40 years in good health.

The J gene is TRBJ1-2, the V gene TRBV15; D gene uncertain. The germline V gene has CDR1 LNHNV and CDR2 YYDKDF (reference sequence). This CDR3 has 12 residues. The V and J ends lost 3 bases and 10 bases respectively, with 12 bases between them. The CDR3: CATSRVDRVYTF. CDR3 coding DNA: TGTGCCACCAGCAGGGTGGACCGGGTCTACACCTTC.

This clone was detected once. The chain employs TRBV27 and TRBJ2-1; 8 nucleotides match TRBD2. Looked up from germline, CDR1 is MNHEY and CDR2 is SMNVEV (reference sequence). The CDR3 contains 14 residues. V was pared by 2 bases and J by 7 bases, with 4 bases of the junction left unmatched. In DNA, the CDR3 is TGTGCCAGCAGTTTAGCGGGAGGTGATAATGAGCAGTTCTTC. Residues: CASSLAGGDNEQFF.

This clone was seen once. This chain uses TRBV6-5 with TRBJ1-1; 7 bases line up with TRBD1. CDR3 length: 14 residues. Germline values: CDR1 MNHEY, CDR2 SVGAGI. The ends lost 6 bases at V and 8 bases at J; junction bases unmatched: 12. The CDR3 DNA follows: TGTGCCAGCAGCACCGGGGAGGGGGCTGGAGAAGCTTTCTTT. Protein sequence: CASSTGEGAGEAFF.

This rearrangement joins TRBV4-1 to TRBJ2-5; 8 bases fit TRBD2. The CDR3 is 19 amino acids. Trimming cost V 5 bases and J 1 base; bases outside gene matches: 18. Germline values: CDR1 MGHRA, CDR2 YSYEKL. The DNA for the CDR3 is TGCGCCAGCAGCTCGTCCGGGTCTAGCGGGCTCGAATTCCAAGAGACCCAGTACTTC. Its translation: CASSSSGSSGLEFQETQYF.

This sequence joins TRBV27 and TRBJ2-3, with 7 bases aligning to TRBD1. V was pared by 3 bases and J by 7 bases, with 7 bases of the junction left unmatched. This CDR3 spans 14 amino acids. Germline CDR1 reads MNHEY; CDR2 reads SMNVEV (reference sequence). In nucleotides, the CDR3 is TGTGCCAGCAGTTTTGGGGAAGGGGGCTATACGCAGTATTTT. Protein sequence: CASSFGEGGYTQYF.

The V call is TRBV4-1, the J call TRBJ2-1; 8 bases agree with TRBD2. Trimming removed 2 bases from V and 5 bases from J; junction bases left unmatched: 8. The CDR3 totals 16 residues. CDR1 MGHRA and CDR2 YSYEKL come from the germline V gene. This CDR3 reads CASSQTPRGGHNEQFF. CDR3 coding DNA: TGCGCCAGCAGCCAAACCCCTCGGGGGGGGCACAATGAGCAGTTCTTC.

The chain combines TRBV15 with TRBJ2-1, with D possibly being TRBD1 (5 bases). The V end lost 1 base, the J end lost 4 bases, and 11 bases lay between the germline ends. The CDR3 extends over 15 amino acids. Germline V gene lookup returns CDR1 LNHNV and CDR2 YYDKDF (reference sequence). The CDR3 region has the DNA TGTGCCACCAGCAGAGGTCGGACAAGGTACAATGAGCAGTTCTTC. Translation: CATSRGRTRYNEQFF.

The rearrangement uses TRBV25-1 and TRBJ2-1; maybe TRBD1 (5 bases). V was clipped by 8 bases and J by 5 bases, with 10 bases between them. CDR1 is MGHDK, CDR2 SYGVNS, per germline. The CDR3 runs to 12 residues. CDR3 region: CASVRGNNEQFF. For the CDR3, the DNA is TGTGCCAGCGTTAGGGGTAACAATGAGCAGTTCTTC.

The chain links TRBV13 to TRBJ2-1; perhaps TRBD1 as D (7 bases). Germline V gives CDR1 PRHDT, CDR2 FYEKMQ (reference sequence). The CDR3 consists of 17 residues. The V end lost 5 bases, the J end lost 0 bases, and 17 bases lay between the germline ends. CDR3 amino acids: CASSPQGGRSSYNEQFF. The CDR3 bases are TGTGCCAGCAGCCCCCAGGGGGGACGGAGCTCCTACAATGAGCAGTTCTTC.

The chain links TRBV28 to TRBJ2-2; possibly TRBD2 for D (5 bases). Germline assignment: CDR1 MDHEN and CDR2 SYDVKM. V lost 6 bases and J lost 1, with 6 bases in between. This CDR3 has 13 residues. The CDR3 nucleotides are TGTGCCAGCAGGGACTTGAACACCGGGGAGCTGTTTTTT. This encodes CASRDLNTGELFF.

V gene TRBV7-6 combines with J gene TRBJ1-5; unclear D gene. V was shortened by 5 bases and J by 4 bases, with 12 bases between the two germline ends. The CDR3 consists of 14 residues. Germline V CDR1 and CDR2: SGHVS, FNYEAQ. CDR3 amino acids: CASSPAGPNQPQHF. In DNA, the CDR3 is TGTGCCAGCAGCCCAGCGGGCCCAAATCAGCCCCAGCATTTT.

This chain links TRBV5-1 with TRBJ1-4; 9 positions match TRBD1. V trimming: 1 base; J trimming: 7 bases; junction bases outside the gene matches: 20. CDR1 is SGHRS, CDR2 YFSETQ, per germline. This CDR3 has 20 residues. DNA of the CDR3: TGCGCCAGCAGCTTGTGGCCTGATCCGGGACAGGGACTTTTAGGTGAAAAACTGTTTTTT. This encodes CASSLWPDPGQGLLGEKLFF.

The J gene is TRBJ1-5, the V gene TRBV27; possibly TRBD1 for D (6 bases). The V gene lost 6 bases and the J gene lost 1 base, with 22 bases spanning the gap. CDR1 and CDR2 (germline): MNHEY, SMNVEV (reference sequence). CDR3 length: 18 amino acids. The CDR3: CASRRREVDRRSNQPQHF. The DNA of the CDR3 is TGTGCCAGCAGACGGAGGGAAGTCGACAGGCGAAGCAATCAGCCCCAGCATTTT.

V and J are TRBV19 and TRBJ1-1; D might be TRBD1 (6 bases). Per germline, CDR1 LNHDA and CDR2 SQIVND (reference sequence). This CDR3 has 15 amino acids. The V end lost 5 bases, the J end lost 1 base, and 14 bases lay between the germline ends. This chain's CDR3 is CASSLTGMENTEAFF. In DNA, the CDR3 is TGTGCCAGTAGTCTAACAGGGATGGAGAACACTGAAGCTTTCTTT.

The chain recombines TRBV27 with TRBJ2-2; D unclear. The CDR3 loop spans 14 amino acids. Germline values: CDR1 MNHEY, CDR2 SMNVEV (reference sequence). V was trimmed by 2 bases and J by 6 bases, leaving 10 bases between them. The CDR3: CASSLAQAPGELFF. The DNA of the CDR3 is TGTGCCAGCAGTTTAGCGCAGGCGCCCGGGGAGCTGTTTTTT.

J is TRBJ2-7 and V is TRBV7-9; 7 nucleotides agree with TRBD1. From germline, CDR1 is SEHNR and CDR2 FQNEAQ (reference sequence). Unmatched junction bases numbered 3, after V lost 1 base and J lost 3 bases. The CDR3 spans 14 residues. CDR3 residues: CASSLVGQDYEQYF. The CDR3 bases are TGTGCCAGCAGCTTAGTCGGACAGGACTACGAGCAGTACTTC.

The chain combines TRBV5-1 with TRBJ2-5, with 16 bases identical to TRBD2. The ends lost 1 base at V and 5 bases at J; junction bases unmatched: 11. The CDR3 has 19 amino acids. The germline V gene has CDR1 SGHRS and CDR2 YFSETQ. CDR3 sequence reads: CASSLIPGLAGGPQETQYF. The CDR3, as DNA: TGCGCCAGCAGCTTGATACCGGGACTAGCGGGAGGGCCGCAGGAGACCCAGTACTTC. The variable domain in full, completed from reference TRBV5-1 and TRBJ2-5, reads KAGVTQTPRYLIKTRGQQVTLSCSPISGHRSVSWYQQTPGQGLQFLFEYFSETQRNKGNFPGRFSGRQFSNSRSEMNVSTLELGDSALYLCASSLIPGLAGGPQETQYFGPGTRLLVL.

CDR3 region: CSVRGILGTEAFF. CDR3 DNA: TGCAGCGTGAGGGGGATATTAGGCACTGAAGCTTTCTTT. This chain uses TRBV29-1 with TRBJ1-1, with a tentative D call TRBD1 (6 bases). Germline V gene lookup returns CDR1 SQVTM and CDR2 ANQGSEA. This CDR3 spans 13 amino acids. The V and J ends lost 6 bases and 4 bases respectively, with 15 bases between them.

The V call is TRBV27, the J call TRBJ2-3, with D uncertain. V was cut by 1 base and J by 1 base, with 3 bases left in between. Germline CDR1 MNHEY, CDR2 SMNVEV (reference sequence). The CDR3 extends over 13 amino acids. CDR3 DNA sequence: TGTGCCAGCAGTTTATGGGGCACAGATACGCAGTATTTT. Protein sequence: CASSLWGTDTQYF.

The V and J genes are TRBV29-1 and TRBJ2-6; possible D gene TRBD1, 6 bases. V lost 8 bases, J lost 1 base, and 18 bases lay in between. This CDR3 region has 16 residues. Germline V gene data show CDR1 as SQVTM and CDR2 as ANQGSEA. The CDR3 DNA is TGCAGCTTCGCAGGGGCCGCGACTTCTGGGGCCAACGTCCTGACTTTC. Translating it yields CSFAGAATSGANVLTF.

The CDR3 region has the DNA TGTGCCAGCACCTCTATCCACGAGCAGTACTTC. Translation: CASTSIHEQYF. This chain links TRBV28 with TRBJ2-7; D not resolved. CDR1 and CDR2 (germline): MDHEN, SYDVKM. CDR3 length equals 11 residues. Trimming took 7 bases from V and 5 from J, leaving 9 bases between them.

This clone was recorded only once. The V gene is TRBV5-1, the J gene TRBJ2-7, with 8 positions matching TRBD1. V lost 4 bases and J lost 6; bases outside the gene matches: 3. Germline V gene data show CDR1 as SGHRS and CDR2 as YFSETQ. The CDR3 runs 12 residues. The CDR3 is CASSLTGAEQYF. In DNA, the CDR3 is TGCGCCAGCAGCCTGACAGGGGCCGAGCAGTACTTC.

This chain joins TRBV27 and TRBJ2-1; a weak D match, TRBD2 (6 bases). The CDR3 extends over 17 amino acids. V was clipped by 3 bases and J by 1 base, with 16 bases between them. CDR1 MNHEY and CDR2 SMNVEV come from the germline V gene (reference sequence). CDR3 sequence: CASSLYGSGQSYNEQFF. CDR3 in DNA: TGTGCCAGCAGTTTGTACGGTAGCGGTCAATCCTACAATGAGCAGTTCTTC.

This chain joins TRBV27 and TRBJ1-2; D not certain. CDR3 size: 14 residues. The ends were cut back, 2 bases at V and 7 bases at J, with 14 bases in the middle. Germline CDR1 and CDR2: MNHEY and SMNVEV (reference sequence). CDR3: CASSLVGGLFGYTF. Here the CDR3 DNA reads TGTGCCAGCAGTTTAGTTGGAGGGTTATTTGGCTACACCTTC.

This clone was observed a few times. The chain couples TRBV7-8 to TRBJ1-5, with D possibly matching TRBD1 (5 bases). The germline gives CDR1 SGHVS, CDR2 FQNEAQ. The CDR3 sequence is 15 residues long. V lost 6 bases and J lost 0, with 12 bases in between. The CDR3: CASRLGTASNQPQHF. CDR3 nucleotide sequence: TGTGCCAGCAGGCTCGGGACGGCTAGCAATCAGCCCCAGCATTTT.